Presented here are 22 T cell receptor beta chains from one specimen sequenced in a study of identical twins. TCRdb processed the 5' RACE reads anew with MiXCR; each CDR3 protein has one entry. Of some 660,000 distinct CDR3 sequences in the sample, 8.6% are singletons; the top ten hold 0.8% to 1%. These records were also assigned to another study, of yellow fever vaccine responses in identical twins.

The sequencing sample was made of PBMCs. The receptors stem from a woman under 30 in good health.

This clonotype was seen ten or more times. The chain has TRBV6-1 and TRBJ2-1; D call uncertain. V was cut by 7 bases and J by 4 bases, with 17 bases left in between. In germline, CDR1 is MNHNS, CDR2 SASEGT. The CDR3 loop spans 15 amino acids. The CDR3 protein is CASTQSPIRYNEQFF. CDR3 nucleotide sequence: TGTGCCAGCACCCAGTCTCCGATCCGTTACAATGAGCAGTTCTTC.

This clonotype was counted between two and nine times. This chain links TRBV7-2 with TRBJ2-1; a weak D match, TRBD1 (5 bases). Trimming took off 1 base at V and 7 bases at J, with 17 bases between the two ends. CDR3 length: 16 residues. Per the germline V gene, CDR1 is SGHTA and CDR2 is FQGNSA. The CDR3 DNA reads TGTGCCAGCAGCTTAGTTGATATATCTAAGGGGAATGAGCAGTTCTTC. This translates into CASSLVDISKGNEQFF.

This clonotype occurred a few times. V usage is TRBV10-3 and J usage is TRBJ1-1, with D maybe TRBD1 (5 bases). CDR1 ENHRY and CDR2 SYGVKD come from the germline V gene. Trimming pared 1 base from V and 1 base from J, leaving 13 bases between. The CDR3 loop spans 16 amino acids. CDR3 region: CAISEYPVGENTEAFF. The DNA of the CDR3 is TGTGCCATCAGTGAGTACCCGGTAGGGGAGAACACTGAAGCTTTCTTT.

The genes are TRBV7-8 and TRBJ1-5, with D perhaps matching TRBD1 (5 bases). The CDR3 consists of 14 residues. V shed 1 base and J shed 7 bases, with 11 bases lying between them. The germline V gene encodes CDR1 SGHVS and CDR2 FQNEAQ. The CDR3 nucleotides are TGTGCCAGCAGCTTAGGTGCGGGGGTGCAGCCCCAGCATTTT. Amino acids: CASSLGAGVQPQHF.

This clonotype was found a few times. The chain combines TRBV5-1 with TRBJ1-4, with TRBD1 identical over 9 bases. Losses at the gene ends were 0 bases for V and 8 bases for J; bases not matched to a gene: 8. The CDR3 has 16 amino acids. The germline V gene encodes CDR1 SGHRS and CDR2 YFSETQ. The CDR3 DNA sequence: TGCGCCAGCAGCTTGGGCCTACAGGGGGCCAGAGAAAAACTGTTTTTT. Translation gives CASSLGLQGAREKLFF.

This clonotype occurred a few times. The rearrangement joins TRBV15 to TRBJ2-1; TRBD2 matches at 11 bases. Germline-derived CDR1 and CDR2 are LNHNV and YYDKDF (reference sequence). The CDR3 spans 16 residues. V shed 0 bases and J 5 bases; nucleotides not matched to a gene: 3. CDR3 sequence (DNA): TGTGCCACCAGCAGAGATCTACTAGCGGGAGACAATGAGCAGTTCTTC. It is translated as CATSRDLLAGDNEQFF. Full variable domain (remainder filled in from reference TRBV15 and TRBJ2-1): DAMVIQNPRYQVTQFGKPVTLSCSQTLNHNVMYWYQQKSSQAPKLLFHYYDKDFNNEADTPDNFQSRRPNTSFCFLDIRSPGLGDTAMYLCATSRDLLAGDNEQFFGPGTRLTVL.

CDR3 sequence: CASSLAGTRANTGELFF. CDR3 in DNA: TGTGCCAGCAGCTTAGCAGGGACTCGTGCGAACACCGGGGAGCTGTTTTTT. This chain links TRBV7-2 with TRBJ2-2; D possibly corresponds to TRBD2 (6 bases). CDR1 SGHTA and CDR2 FQGNSA come from the germline V gene. The CDR3 consists of 17 residues. Trimming removed 0 bases at V and 0 bases at J, with 11 bases between. Complete variable domain (other parts from reference TRBV7-2 and TRBJ2-2): GAGVSQSPSNKVTEKGKDVELRCDPISGHTALYWYRQSLGQGLEFLIYFQGNSAPDKSGLPSDRFSAERTGGSVSTLTIQRTQQEDSAVYLCASSLAGTRANTGELFFGEGSRLTVL.

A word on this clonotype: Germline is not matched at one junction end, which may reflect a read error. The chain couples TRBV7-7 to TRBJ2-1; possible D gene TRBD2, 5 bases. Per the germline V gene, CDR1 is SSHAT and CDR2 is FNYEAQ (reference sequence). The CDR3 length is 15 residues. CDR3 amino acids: CASSLDGLLGNEQFF. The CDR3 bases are TGTGCTAGCAGCTTGGACGGACTTCTCGGCAATGAGCAGTTCTTC.

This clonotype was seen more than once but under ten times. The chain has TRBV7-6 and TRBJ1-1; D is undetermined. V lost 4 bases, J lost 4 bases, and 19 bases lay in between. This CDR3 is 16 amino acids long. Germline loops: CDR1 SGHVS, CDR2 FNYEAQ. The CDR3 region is CASSSGWVGNPTEAFF. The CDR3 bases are TGTGCCAGCAGCTCCGGGTGGGTAGGGAACCCCACTGAAGCTTTCTTT.

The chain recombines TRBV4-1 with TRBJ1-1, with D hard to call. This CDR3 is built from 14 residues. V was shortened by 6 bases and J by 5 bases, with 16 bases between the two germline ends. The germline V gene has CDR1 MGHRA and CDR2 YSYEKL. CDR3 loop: CASRRVGNLTEAFF. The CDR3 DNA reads TGCGCCAGCAGACGGGTAGGGAATTTGACTGAAGCTTTCTTT.

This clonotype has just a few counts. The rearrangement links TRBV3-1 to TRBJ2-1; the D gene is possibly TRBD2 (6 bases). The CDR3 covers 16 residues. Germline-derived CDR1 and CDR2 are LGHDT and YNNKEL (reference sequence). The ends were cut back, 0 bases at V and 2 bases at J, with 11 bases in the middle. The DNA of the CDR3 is TGTGCCAGCAGCCAAGATCCCGGGGGAACCTACAATGAGCAGTTCTTC. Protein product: CASSQDPGGTYNEQFF.

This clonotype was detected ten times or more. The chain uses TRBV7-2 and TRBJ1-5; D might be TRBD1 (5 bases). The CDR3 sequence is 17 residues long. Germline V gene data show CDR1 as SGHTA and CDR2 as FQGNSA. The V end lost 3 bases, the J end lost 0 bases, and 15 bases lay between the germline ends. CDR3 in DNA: TGTGCCAGCAGCTTGGGGCCACCTTCGGCTAGCAATCAGCCCCAGCATTTT. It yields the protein CASSLGPPSASNQPQHF.

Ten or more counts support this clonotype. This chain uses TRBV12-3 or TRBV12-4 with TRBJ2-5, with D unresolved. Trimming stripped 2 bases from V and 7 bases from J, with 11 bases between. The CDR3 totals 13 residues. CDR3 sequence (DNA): TGTGCCAGCAGTTTAAATCCCCTGGGGACCCAGTACTTC. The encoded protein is CASSLNPLGTQYF.

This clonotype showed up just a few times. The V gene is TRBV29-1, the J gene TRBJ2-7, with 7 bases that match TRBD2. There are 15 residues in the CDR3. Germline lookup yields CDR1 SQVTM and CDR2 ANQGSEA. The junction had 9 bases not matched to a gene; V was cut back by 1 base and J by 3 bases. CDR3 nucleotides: TGCAGCGTTGAAGTCACGGACGGCGGGAGCTACGAGCAGTACTTC. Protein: CSVEVTDGGSYEQYF.

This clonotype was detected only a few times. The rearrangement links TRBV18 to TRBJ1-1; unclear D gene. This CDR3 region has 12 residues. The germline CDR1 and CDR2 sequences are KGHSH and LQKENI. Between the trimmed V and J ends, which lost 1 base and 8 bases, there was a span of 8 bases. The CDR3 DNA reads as TGTGCCAGCTCACCACTAGGAGGGGAAGCTTTCTTT. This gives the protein CASSPLGGEAFF.

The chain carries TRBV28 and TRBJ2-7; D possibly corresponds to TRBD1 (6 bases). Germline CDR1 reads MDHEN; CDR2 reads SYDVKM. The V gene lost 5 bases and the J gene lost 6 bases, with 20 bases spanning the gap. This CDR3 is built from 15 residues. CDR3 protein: CASSPVLVRGTEQYF. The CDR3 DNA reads TGTGCCAGCAGTCCCGTCTTGGTCAGGGGTACCGAGCAGTACTTC.

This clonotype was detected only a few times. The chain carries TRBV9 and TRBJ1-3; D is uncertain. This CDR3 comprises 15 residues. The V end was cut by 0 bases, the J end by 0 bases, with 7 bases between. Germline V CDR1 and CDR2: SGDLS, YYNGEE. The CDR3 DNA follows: TGTGCCAGCAGCGTAGCCGGGAACTCTGGAAACACCATATATTTT. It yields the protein CASSVAGNSGNTIYF.

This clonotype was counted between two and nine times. CDR3: CASSQDKAIEQFF. The CDR3 DNA reads TGTGCCAGCAGCCAAGATAAGGCGATTGAGCAGTTCTTC. The genes are TRBV4-2 and TRBJ2-1; no clear D. This CDR3 has 13 residues. V gave up 0 bases and J gave up 9 bases, with 9 bases separating them. Germline V gene data show CDR1 as LGHNA and CDR2 as YNFKEQ.

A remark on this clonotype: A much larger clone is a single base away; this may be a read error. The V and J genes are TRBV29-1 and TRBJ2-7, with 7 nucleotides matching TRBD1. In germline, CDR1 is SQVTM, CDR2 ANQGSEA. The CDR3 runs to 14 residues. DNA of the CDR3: TGCAGCGTTGGACCTAGGGGGCCCTCCTACGAGCAGTGCTTC. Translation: CSVGPRGPSYEQCF.

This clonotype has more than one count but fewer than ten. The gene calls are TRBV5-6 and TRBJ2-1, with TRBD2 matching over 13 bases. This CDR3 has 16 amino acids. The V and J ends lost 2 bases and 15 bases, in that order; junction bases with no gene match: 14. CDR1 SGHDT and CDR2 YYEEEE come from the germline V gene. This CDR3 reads CASSLSYGTSGESGFF. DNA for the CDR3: TGTGCCAGCAGCTTATCTTACGGGACTAGCGGGGAAAGCGGGTTCTTC.

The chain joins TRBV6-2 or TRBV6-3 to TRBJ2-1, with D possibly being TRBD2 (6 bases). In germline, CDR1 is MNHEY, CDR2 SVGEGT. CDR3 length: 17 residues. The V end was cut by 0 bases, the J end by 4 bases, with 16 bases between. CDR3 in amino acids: CASSYSGGAAGYNEQFF. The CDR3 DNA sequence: TGTGCCAGCAGTTACTCCGGGGGAGCCGCTGGGTACAATGAGCAGTTCTTC.

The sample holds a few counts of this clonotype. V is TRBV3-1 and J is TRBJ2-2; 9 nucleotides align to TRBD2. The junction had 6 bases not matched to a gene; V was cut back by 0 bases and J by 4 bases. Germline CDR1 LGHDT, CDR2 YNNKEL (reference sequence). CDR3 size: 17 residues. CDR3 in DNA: TGTGCCAGCAGCCAAGACGTGCGGGGGGGCGTCACCGGGGAGCTGTTTTTT. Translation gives CASSQDVRGGVTGELFF. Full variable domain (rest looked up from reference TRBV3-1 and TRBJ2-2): DTAVSQTPKYLVTQMGNDKSIKCEQNLGHDTMYWYKQDSKKFLKIMFSYNNKELIINETVPNRFSPKSPDKAHLNLHINSLELGDSAVYFCASSQDVRGGVTGELFFGEGSRLTVL.